A single sample gave rise to the 19 T cell receptor beta chains below, sequenced in a study of OX40 agonist ivuxolimab in advanced cancers. The method was immunoSEQ multiplex PCR; TCRdb's version includes in-frame clones alone and lacks a portion of them. The sample records 55,000 to 70,000 clones, over 80% being singletons. Sequences were derived from CD4+ or CD8+ T cells sorted from blood, sampled in a trial of the OX40 agonist ivuxolimab. These receptors originate from an adult with an advanced solid tumor such as melanoma, head and neck, liver or kidney cancer.

This sequence joins TRBV7-8 and TRBJ1-2, with D uncertain. The germline V gene encodes CDR1 SGHVS and CDR2 FQNEAQ. There are 12 residues in the CDR3. Trimming cost V 9 bases and J 6 bases, with 14 bases left between them. This CDR3 is CASRRLGHGYTF. The DNA of the CDR3 is TGTGCCAGTCGGAGGTTGGGCCATGGCTACACCTTC.

The CDR3 DNA reads as TGTGCCAGCAAGTGGGCAGGGGCGGAAAAACTGTTTTTT. This gives the protein CASKWAGAEKLFF. The rearrangement links TRBV2 to TRBJ1-4; a possible D gene is TRBD1 (6 bases). The CDR3 spans 13 residues. Germline CDR1 is SNHLY and CDR2 is FYNNEI. V was shortened by 7 bases and J by 8 bases, with 14 bases between the two germline ends. The entire variable domain, with the rest obtained from reference TRBV2 and TRBJ1-4, is as follows: EPEVTQTPSHQVTQMGQEVILRCVPISNHLYFYWYRQILGQKVEFLVSFYNNEISEKSEIFDDQFSVERPDGSNFTLKIRSTKLEDSAMYFCASKWAGAEKLFFGSGTQLSVL.

This sequence joins TRBV4-3 and TRBJ1-4, with 8 bases identical to TRBD1. V trimming: 5 bases; J trimming: 8 bases; junction bases outside the gene matches: 13. The CDR3 extends over 16 amino acids. Germline values: CDR1 LGHNA, CDR2 YSLEER. CDR3 protein: CASSIQTRQGIEKLFF. In DNA form, the CDR3 reads TGCGCCAGCAGCATTCAGACGAGACAGGGGATAGAAAAACTGTTTTTT.

This chain links TRBV19 with TRBJ2-1; 7 bases align to TRBD1. V lost 8 bases, J lost 8 bases, and 9 bases stayed unmatched. Germline lookup yields CDR1 LNHDA and CDR2 SQIVND (reference sequence). The CDR3 has 13 residues. This chain's CDR3 is CASSPDRAHEQFF. DNA of the CDR3: TGTGCCAGTTCTCCCGACAGGGCCCATGAGCAGTTCTTC.

This chain connects TRBV11-1 to TRBJ1-1, with 10 bases fitting TRBD1. V dropped 7 bases and J dropped 0; count of bases not matched to a gene: 5. The CDR3 length is 15 residues. In germline, CDR1 is SGHAT, CDR2 FQDESV (reference sequence). CDR3 DNA: TGTGCCAGCACCTGGACAGGGGGGTTGAACACTGAAGCTTTCTTT. This sequence encodes CASTWTGGLNTEAFF.

The V call is TRBV19, the J call TRBJ2-2; 10 bases fit TRBD1. V was pared by 5 bases and J by 3 bases, with 9 bases of the junction left unmatched. The CDR3 length is 17 residues. Per germline, CDR1 LNHDA and CDR2 SQIVND (reference sequence). DNA for the CDR3: TGTGCCAGTAGTCTGAGGCGCGGACAGGGGGACACCGGGGAGCTGTTTTTT. It encodes CASSLRRGQGDTGELFF. Looking up the rest from reference TRBV19 and TRBJ2-2 gives the full variable domain: DGGITQSPKYLFRKEGQNVTLSCEQNLNHDAMYWYRQDPGQGLRLIYYSQIVNDFQKGDIAEGYSVSREKKESFPLTVTSAQKNPTAFYLCASSLRRGQGDTGELFFGEGSRLTVL.

The rearrangement uses TRBV2 and TRBJ2-5, with TRBD2 matching 10 bases. The J segment lost 4 bases and the V segment lost 4 bases, leaving 6 bases of the junction unmatched. CDR1 is SNHLY and CDR2 is FYNNEI in the germline V gene. The CDR3 runs to 15 residues. The CDR3 spells CASSGAGGQGETQYF. In DNA form, the CDR3 reads TGTGCCAGCAGTGGAGCGGGGGGGCAGGGAGAGACCCAGTACTTC.

The chain is built from TRBV18 and TRBJ1-2, with a weak D call TRBD1 (6 bases). Germline CDR1 is KGHSH and CDR2 is LQKENI. CDR3 length equals 13 residues. Between the trimmed V and J ends, which lost 6 bases and 3 bases, there was a span of 11 bases. This chain's CDR3 is CASSPGDHYGYTF. For the CDR3, the DNA is TGTGCCAGCTCCCCAGGGGACCACTATGGCTACACCTTC.

The V and J genes are TRBV7-3 and TRBJ1-1, with 7 bases that match TRBD1. This CDR3 contains 16 residues. The germline V gene has CDR1 SGHTA and CDR2 FQGTGA. V was clipped by 5 bases and J by 0 bases; unmatched bases: 9. The CDR3: CASSPHDTGVNTEAFF. CDR3 nucleotide sequence: TGTGCCAGCAGCCCTCACGACACAGGGGTGAACACTGAAGCTTTCTTT.

This sequence joins TRBV7-9 and TRBJ2-5; TRBD1 matches 8 bases. This CDR3 has 15 residues. Germline V gene lookup returns CDR1 SEHNR and CDR2 FQNEAQ (reference sequence). V gave up 1 base and J gave up 1 base; unmatched junction bases: 2. CDR3 in amino acids: CASSLGDRTQETQYF. The DNA for the CDR3 is TGTGCCAGCAGCTTAGGGGACAGGACCCAAGAGACCCAGTACTTC.

V and J are TRBV6-5 and TRBJ2-3, with 8 bases matching TRBD1. This CDR3 has 13 residues. Germline V gene sequence: CDR1 MNHEY, CDR2 SVGAGI. Unmatched junction bases numbered 7, after V lost 8 bases and J lost 6 bases. The CDR3 here is CASGRGRSDTQYF. The CDR3 DNA reads as TGTGCCAGCGGCAGGGGGCGGTCGGATACGCAGTATTTT.

This sequence joins TRBV14 and TRBJ1-5, with 9 positions matching TRBD1. J gave up 10 bases and V 2 bases, and 6 bases lay outside the gene matches. This CDR3 has 14 amino acids. Per the germline V gene, CDR1 is SGHDN and CDR2 is FVKESK. The CDR3 reads CASSQTGQGSPQHF. The CDR3 region has the DNA TGTGCCAGCAGCCAAACCGGACAGGGGTCCCCCCAGCATTTT.

This clone was seen a single time. The chain is built from TRBV28 and TRBJ2-2; 8 bases match TRBD1. With V trimmed by 6 bases and J by 2 bases, 5 bases remained unmatched. Per the germline V gene, CDR1 is MDHEN and CDR2 is SYDVKM. This CDR3 has 15 residues. The CDR3 nucleotides read TGTGCCAGCAGCTCAGGGGGCGGTAACACCGGGGAGCTGTTTTTT. It translates to CASSSGGGNTGELFF.

The chain links TRBV5-6 to TRBJ2-7; possibly TRBD2 for D (6 bases). The CDR3 extends over 14 amino acids. Trimming stripped 3 bases from V and 4 bases from J, with 14 bases between. Germline lookup yields CDR1 SGHDT and CDR2 YYEEEE. Here the CDR3 DNA reads TGTGCCAGCAGCTCATTAGCGGAGGTTTACGAGCAGTACTTC. Its protein is CASSSLAEVYEQYF.

The chain carries TRBV14 and TRBJ2-3; D is perhaps TRBD2 (5 bases). Per the germline V gene, CDR1 is SGHDN and CDR2 is FVKESK. Trimming shortened V by 0 bases and J by 1 base, and 11 bases separated the two germline ends. This CDR3 comprises 16 residues. CDR3 DNA sequence: TGTGCCAGCAGCCAAGACCCCCTCGGGGGCACAGATACGCAGTATTTT. It codes for CASSQDPLGGTDTQYF. Full variable domain (remainder filled in from reference TRBV14 and TRBJ2-3): EAGVTQFPSHSVIEKGQTVTLRCDPISGHDNLYWYRRVMGKEIKFLLHFVKESKQDESGMPNNRFLAERTGGTYSTLKVQPAELEDSGVYFCASSQDPLGGTDTQYFGPGTRLTVL.

V is TRBV6-9 and J is TRBJ1-1, with D possibly matching TRBD1 (6 bases). Trimming took off 4 bases at V and 4 bases at J, with 10 bases between the two ends. Germline V CDR1 and CDR2: MNHGY, SVAAGI. This CDR3 is 13 amino acids long. The CDR3 here is CASSWRGVTEAFF. The CDR3 DNA is TGTGCCAGCAGTTGGAGGGGGGTCACTGAAGCTTTCTTT.

The chain combines TRBV5-1 with TRBJ2-7; tentative D call: TRBD2 (6 bases). V lost 0 bases and J lost 0, with 13 bases in between. This CDR3 region has 16 residues. Germline values: CDR1 SGHRS, CDR2 YFSETQ. In DNA, the CDR3 is TGCGCCAGCAGCTTGGTTTCGGCGGGGTCCTCCTACGAGCAGTACTTC. This translates into CASSLVSAGSSYEQYF.

The chain uses TRBV10-3 and TRBJ2-3; 8 nucleotides line up with TRBD2. Germline V gives CDR1 ENHRY, CDR2 SYGVKD. This CDR3 spans 15 amino acids. With V trimmed by 7 bases and J by 5 bases, 11 bases remained unmatched. The CDR3 DNA reads as TGTGCCATCAAAGACGGGGGGGCGATTGGAGATACGCAGTATTTT. It encodes CAIKDGGAIGDTQYF.

The chain links TRBV4-3 to TRBJ1-2, with D perhaps matching TRBD1 (6 bases). The germline V gene has CDR1 LGHNA and CDR2 YSLEER. The V gene lost 3 bases and the J gene lost 0 bases, with 14 bases spanning the gap. This CDR3 is built from 16 residues. In DNA form, the CDR3 reads TGCGCCAGCAGCCAGGGGGGGGGCAGCTCTAACTATGGCTACACCTTC. Amino acid sequence: CASSQGGGSSNYGYTF.